Shown below are 21 T cell receptor beta chains from a single sample sequenced in a study of T cells expressing NK-cell markers. TCRdb reanalyzed the 5' RACE reads and collapses them to one entry per CDR3 protein, without DNA. The sample table sets out about 400,000 distinct CDR3 sequences. Input material: blood T cells: a sorted CD56 or NKG2C T cell subset, CD4+ or CD8+ T cells, or bulk PBMC T cells (not recorded which). Receptor source: a woman aged 45-60 years in good health.

The rearrangement links TRBV7-8 to TRBJ2-3. Germline CDR1 is SGHVS and CDR2 is FQNEAQ. This CDR3 contains 13 residues. The CDR3: CASSLTLADTQYF.

The rearrangement joins TRBV3-1 to TRBJ2-5. The CDR3 covers 12 residues. CDR1 LGHDT and CDR2 YNNKEL come from the germline V gene (reference sequence). The CDR3 loop reads CASSQAEETQYF.

V gene TRBV3-1 combines with J gene TRBJ2-5; TCRdb lists TRBD2, though no DNA is available to test this call. CDR1 and CDR2 (germline): LGHDT, YNNKEL (reference sequence). The CDR3 extends over 16 amino acids. CDR3 loop: CASSLTGTRAEETQYF.

The chain recombines TRBV5-1 with TRBJ2-7; TCRdb selects TRBD2, and the lack of DNA leaves this call unchecked. The V gene's germline CDR1 is SGHRS and CDR2 YFSETQ. The CDR3 loop spans 17 amino acids. The CDR3 sequence is CASSLGRTSGSSYEQYF.

J is TRBJ1-2 and V is TRBV12-3 or TRBV12-4; TCRdb reports TRBD1, a call that lacks DNA to check it against. This CDR3 has 16 residues. The CDR3 spells CASSLLWDRQSYGYTF.

The genes are TRBV24-1 and TRBJ1-5. The CDR3 runs 14 residues. CDR1 is KGHDR and CDR2 is SFDVKD in the germline V gene. The CDR3: CATSEDRWGQPQHF.

The chain has TRBV29-1 and TRBJ1-3. Germline V gives CDR1 SQVTM, CDR2 ANQGSEA. This CDR3 has 12 amino acids. The CDR3 loop reads CSAETTGNTIYF.

The V call is TRBV30, the J call TRBJ2-1. The CDR3 length is 12 residues. Germline V lookup: CDR1 GTSNPN, CDR2 SVGIG (reference sequence). CDR3 in amino acids: CAWRASGYEQFF.

The chain combines TRBV10-3 with TRBJ2-6; the D call of TRBD1 rests on TCRdb alone, since no DNA is present to check it. This CDR3 is 18 amino acids long. Looked up from germline, CDR1 is ENHRY and CDR2 is SYGVKD. CDR3 protein: CAISAAGTGGSGANVLTF.

The CDR3 loop reads CATSDLVGSGSLAYNEQFF. The rearrangement joins TRBV24-1 to TRBJ2-1; TCRdb's D gene call, TRBD2, goes unchecked for lack of DNA. The germline V gene has CDR1 KGHDR and CDR2 SFDVKD. CDR3 length: 19 residues.

V and J are TRBV12-3 or TRBV12-4 and TRBJ2-5; TCRdb lists TRBD2, though no DNA is available to test this call. This CDR3 has 16 amino acids. CDR3 region: CASSTSAGGLRETQYF.

Here the CDR3 reads CASSYPDSNEQFF. The chain uses TRBV6-6 and TRBJ2-1. The CDR3 is 13 residues long. Germline-derived CDR1 and CDR2 are MNHNY and SVGAGI (reference sequence).

The chain has TRBV21-1 and TRBJ2-5; TCRdb selects TRBD2, and the lack of DNA leaves this call unchecked. TRBV21-1 is a pseudogene locus. The CDR3 is made up of 16 amino acids. The CDR3 here is CASSRGLAPTGETQYF.

CDR3 residues: CASSFGGQGSNEQFF. The chain couples TRBV27 to TRBJ2-1; TCRdb names TRBD1, which stays unverified in the absence of DNA. CDR3 length equals 15 residues. CDR1 and CDR2 from the germline V gene are MNHEY and SMNVEV (reference sequence).

CDR3 protein: CASSIRGAGYGYTF. V usage is TRBV19 and J usage is TRBJ1-2. The germline V gene has CDR1 LNHDA and CDR2 SQIVND (reference sequence). The CDR3 has 14 amino acids.

The V and J genes are TRBV5-6 and TRBJ2-3. The CDR3 length is 15 residues. The germline CDR1 and CDR2 sequences are SGHDT and YYEEEE. CDR3 sequence reads: CASSFADRKTDTQYF.

The chain recombines TRBV2 with TRBJ2-7. The CDR3 is 13 amino acids. The V gene's germline CDR1 is SNHLY and CDR2 FYNNEI. This CDR3 reads CASSEAEDYEQYF. The variable domain in full, with the rest retrieved from reference TRBV2 and TRBJ2-7, is EPEVTQTPSHQVTQMGQEVILRCVPISNHLYFYWYRQILGQKVEFLVSFYNNEISEKSEIFDDQFSVERPDGSNFTLKIRSTKLEDSAMYFCASSEAEDYEQYFGPGTRLTVT.

The gene calls are TRBV4-1 and TRBJ2-5; the D gene TCRdb calls, TRBD2, cannot be checked with no DNA. The CDR3 totals 16 residues. CDR1 is MGHRA and CDR2 is YSYEKL in the germline V gene. The CDR3 here is CASSPRLAGSKETQYF.

The CDR3 reads CASSFKWTDTQYF. The V call is TRBV5-1, the J call TRBJ2-3. Germline V gives CDR1 SGHRS, CDR2 YFSETQ. CDR3 size: 13 residues. The variable domain in full, completed from reference TRBV5-1 and TRBJ2-3, reads KAGVTQTPRYLIKTRGQQVTLSCSPISGHRSVSWYQQTPGQGLQFLFEYFSETQRNKGNFPGRFSGRQFSNSRSEMNVSTLELGDSALYLCASSFKWTDTQYFGPGTRLTVL.

The rearrangement links TRBV29-1 to TRBJ2-4; TCRdb outputs TRBD1, but without DNA this stays unchecked. The CDR3 is 12 amino acids. The germline gives CDR1 SQVTM, CDR2 ANQGSEA. The chain's CDR3 is CSGRTGGNIQYF. The full variable domain, completed using reference TRBV29-1 and TRBJ2-4, is SAVISQKPSRDICQRGTSLTIQCQVDSQVTMMFWYRQQPGQSLTLIATANQGSEATYESGFVIDKFPISRPNLTFSTLTVSNMSPEDSSIYLCSGRTGGNIQYFGAGTRLSVL.

The chain joins TRBV4-2 to TRBJ1-2. The CDR3 loop spans 15 amino acids. Germline assignment: CDR1 LGHNA and CDR2 YNFKEQ. CDR3 sequence reads: CASSQDFQPYYGYTF.